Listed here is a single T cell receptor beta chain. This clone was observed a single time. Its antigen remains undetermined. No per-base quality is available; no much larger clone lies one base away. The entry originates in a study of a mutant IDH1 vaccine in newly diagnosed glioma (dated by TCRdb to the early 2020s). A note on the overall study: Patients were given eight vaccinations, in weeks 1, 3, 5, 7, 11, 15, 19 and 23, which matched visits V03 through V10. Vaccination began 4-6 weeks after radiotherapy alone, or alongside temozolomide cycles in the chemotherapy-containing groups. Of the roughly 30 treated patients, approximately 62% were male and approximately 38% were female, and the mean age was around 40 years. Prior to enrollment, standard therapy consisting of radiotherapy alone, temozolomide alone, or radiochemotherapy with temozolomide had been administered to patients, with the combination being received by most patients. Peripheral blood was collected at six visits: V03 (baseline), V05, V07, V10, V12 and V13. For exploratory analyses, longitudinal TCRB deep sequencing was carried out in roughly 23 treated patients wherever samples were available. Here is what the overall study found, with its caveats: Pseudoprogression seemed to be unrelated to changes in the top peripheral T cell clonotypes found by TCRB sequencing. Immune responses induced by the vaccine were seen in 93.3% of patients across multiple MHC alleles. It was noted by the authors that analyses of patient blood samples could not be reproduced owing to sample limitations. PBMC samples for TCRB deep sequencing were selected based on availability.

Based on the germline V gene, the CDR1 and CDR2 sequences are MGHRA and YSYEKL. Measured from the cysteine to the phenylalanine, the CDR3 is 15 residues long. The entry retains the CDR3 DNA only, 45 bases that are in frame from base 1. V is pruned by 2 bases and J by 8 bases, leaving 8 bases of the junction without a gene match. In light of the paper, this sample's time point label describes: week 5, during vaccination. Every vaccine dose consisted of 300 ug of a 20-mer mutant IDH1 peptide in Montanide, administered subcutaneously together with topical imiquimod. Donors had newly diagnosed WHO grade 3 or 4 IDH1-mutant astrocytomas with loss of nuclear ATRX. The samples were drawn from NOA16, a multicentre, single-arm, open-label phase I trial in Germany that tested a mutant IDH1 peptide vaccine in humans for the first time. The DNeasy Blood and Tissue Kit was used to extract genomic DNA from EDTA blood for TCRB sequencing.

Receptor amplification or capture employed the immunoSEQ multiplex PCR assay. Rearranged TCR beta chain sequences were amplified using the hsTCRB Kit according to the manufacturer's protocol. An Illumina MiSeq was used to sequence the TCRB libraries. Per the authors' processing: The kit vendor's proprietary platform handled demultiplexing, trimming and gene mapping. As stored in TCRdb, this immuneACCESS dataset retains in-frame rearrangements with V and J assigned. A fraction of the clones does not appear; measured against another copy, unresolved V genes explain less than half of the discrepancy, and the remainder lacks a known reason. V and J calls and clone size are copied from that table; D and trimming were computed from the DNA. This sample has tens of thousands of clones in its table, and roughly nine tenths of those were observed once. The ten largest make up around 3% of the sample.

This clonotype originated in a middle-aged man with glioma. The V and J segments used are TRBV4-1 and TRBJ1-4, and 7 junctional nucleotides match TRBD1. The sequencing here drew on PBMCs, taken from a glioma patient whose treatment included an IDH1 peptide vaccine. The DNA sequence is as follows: TGCGCCAGCAGCCAAAGGCAGGGGGAATGGGAAAAACTGTTTTTT. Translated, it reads CASSQRQGEWEKLFF.